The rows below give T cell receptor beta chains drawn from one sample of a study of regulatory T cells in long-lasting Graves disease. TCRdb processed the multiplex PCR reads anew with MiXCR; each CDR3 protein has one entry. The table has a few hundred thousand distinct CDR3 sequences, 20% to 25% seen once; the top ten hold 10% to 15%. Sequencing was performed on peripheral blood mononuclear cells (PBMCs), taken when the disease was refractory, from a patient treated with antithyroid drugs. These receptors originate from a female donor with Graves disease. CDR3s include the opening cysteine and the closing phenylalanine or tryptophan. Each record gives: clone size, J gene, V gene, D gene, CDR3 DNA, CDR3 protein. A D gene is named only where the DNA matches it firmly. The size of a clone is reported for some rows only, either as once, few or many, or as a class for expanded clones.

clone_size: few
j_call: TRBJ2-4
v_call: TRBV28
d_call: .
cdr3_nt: TGTGCCAGCAGTTTCCAGAGGACCAAAAACATTCAGTACTTC
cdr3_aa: CASSFQRTKNIQYF

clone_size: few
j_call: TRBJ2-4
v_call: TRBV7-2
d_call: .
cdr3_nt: TGTGCCAGCAGCCCGCGAGCCAAAAACATTCAGTACTTC
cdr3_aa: CASSPRAKNIQYF

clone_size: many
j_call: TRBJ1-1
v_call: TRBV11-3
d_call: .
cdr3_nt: TGTGCCAGCAGCGTAGGAAGGGGGGGCACTGAAGCTTTCTTT
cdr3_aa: CASSVGRGGTEAFF

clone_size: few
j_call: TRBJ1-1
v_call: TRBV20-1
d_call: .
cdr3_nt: TGCAGTGCTAGGAAGATCGGGGTTGAAGCTTTCTTT
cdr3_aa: CSARKIGVEAFF

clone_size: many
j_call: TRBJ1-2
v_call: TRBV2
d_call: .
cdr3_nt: TGTGCCAGCAGCTCCGGACAGACCTATGGCTACACCTTC
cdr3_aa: CASSSGQTYGYTF

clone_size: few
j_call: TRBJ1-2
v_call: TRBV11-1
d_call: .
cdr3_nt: TGTGCCAGCAGCTTGCGTTTGGGACCCAGAAACTATGGCTACACCTTC
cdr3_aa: CASSLRLGPRNYGYTF

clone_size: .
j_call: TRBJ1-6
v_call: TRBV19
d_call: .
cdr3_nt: TGTGCCAGTAATTCGTCCCCCTATTCACCCCTCCACTTT
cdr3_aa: CASNSSPYSPLHF

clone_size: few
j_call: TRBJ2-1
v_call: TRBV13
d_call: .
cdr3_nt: TGTGCCAGCACCACGACGGGGGCCTACAATGAGCAGTTCTTC
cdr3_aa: CASTTTGAYNEQFF

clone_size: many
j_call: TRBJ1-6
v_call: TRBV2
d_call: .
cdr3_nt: TGTGCCAGCAGTGAATTAGAGAATTCACCCCTCCACTTT
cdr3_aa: CASSELENSPLHF

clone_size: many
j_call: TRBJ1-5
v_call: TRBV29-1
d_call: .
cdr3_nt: TGCAGCGTTGAAGGCGGTAATAGCAATCAGCCCCAGCATTTT
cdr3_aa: CSVEGGNSNQPQHF

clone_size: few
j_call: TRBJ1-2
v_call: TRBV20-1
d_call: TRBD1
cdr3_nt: TGCAGTGCGCCACGACAGGGAGAGAAGAGATATGGCTACACCTTC
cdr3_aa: CSAPRQGEKRYGYTF

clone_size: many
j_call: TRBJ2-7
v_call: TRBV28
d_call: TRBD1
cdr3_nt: TGTGCCAGCTTCCACTCCGGACAGGGTGGGTACGAGCAGTACTTC
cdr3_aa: CASFHSGQGGYEQYF

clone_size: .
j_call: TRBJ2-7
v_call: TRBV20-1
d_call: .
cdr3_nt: TGCAGTGCTAGAACGACCGGGGCGGGCTACGAGCAGTACTTC
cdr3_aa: CSARTTGAGYEQYF

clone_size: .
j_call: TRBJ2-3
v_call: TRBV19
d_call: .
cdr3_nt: TGTGCCAGTAGTATTCTCCCAGGAGGAGATACGCAGTATTTT
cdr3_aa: CASSILPGGDTQYF

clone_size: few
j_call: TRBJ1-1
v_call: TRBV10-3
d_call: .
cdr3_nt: TGTGCCATCAGTGAGTCTGGGGTGGACACTGAAGCTTTCTTT
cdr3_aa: CAISESGVDTEAFF

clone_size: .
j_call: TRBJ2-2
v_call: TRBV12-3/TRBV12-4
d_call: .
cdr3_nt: TGTGCCAGCAGTCGCCCGGCCGGGGAGCTGTTTTTT
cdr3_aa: CASSRPAGELFF

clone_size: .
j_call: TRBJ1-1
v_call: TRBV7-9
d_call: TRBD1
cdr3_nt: TGTGCCAGCAGCTCCGTCCGAACAGGGGAGGGCACTGAAGCTTTCTTT
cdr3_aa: CASSSVRTGEGTEAFF

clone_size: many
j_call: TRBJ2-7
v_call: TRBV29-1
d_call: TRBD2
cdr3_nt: TGCAGCGCAGCGACTAGCGGGGTTCGGGACGAGCAGTACTTC
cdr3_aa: CSAATSGVRDEQYF

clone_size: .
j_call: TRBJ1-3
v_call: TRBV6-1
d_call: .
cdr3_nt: TGTGCCAGCAGCCGGGCGGGAAACCCTGGAAACACCATATATTTT
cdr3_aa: CASSRAGNPGNTIYF

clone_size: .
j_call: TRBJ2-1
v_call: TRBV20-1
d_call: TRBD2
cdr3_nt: TGCAGTGCTAAGGGGCAGAATAGCGGGAAGAGCTACAATGAGCAGTTCTTC
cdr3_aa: CSAKGQNSGKSYNEQFF

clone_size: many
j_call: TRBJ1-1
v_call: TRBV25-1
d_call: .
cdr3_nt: TGTGCCAGCAAGGCAGGGAAGGACACTGAAGCTTTCTTT
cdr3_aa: CASKAGKDTEAFF

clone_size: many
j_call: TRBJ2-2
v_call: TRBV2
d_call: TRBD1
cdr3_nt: TGTGCCAGCGCAGGACAGGGTACCGGGGAGCTGTTTTTT
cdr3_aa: CASAGQGTGELFF

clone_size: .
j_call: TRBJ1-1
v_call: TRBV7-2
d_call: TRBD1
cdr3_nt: TGTGCCAGCAGCCCCCTCCGAGGGACAGGGGTTCGATTGACTGAAGCTTTCTTT
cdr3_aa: CASSPLRGTGVRLTEAFF

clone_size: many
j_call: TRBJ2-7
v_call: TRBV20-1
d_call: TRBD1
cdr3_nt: TGCAGTGCTAGAACAATAGGACAGGGGGCGATCGAGCAGTACTTC
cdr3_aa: CSARTIGQGAIEQYF

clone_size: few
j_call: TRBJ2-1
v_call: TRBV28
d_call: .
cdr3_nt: TGTGCCAGCAGGAACTCAAGCCCTTACAATGAGCAGTTCTTC
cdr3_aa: CASRNSSPYNEQFF

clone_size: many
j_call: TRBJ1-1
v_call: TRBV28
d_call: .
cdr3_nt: TGTGCCAGCAGACAGTCTAACACTGAAGCTTTCTTT
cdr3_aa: CASRQSNTEAFF